This passage covers 17 T cell receptor beta chains from one sample sequenced in a study of OX40 agonist ivuxolimab in advanced cancers. Clones were read by immunoSEQ multiplex PCR, and TCRdb kept only the in-frame ones, dropping some. The data contain some 80,000 clones, around nine tenths of them singletons. The sequencing used CD4+ or CD8+ T cells sorted from blood, collected in a trial of the OX40 agonist ivuxolimab. Receptors were obtained from an adult with an advanced solid tumor such as melanoma, head and neck, liver or kidney cancer.

The chain links TRBV5-1 to TRBJ2-6; the D call may be TRBD1 or TRBD2 (5 bases each). Trimming took off 0 bases at V and 2 bases at J, with 6 bases between the two ends. The CDR3 is 15 amino acids. CDR1 is SGHRS and CDR2 is YFSETQ in the germline V gene. The CDR3 loop is CASSLGGAGANVLTF. CDR3 sequence (DNA): TGCGCCAGCAGCTTGGGAGGGGCTGGGGCCAACGTCCTGACTTTC.

The rearrangement links TRBV28 to TRBJ2-2; D is ambiguous. This CDR3 spans 11 amino acids. V lost 4 bases to trimming and J lost 9 bases, with 6 bases between them. The germline CDR1 and CDR2 sequences are MDHEN and SYDVKM. CDR3 coding DNA: TGTGCCAGCAGTTCCCCCCGGGAGCTGTTTTTT. Protein product: CASSSPRELFF.

In nucleotides, the CDR3 is TGTGCCAGCAGCCCCACGGGGGCGACCCTCTACAATGAGCAGTTCTTC. Its translation is CASSPTGATLYNEQFF. The rearrangement joins TRBV7-6 to TRBJ2-1, with D perhaps TRBD1 or TRBD2 (6 bases each). The CDR3 loop spans 16 amino acids. Germline V lookup: CDR1 SGHVS, CDR2 FNYEAQ. Trimming pared 5 bases from V and 3 bases from J, leaving 17 bases between.

This clone was counted a few times. The chain is built from TRBV15 and TRBJ1-1; no definite D call. The CDR3 is made up of 13 amino acids. The V and J ends lost 2 bases and 1 base respectively, with 5 bases between them. CDR1 is LNHNV, CDR2 YYDKDF, per germline (reference sequence). The CDR3 here is CATSRKRNTEAFF. In DNA, the CDR3 is TGTGCCACCAGCAGAAAGAGGAACACTGAAGCTTTCTTT.

The chain employs TRBV18 and TRBJ2-7; 7 bases are shared with TRBD2. In germline, CDR1 is KGHSH, CDR2 LQKENI. The CDR3 is made up of 12 amino acids. V was clipped by 5 bases and J by 5 bases; unmatched bases: 3. CDR3: CASSSSGNEQYF. For the CDR3, the DNA is TGTGCCAGCTCATCCAGCGGGAACGAGCAGTACTTC.

This rearrangement joins TRBV4-1 to TRBJ2-7, with 9 bases lining up with TRBD2. Per the germline V gene, CDR1 is MGHRA and CDR2 is YSYEKL. This CDR3 comprises 18 residues. V shed 1 base and J 4 bases; nucleotides not matched to a gene: 14. The CDR3 loop is CASSQGYSGSQITYEQYF. CDR3 sequence (DNA): TGCGCCAGCAGCCAAGGATATAGCGGGAGTCAGATTACGTACGAGCAGTACTTC.

This chain uses TRBV28 with TRBJ2-3, with a possible D match to TRBD2 (5 bases). Germline CDR1 is MDHEN and CDR2 is SYDVKM. V was cut by 6 bases and J by 1 base, with 17 bases left in between. CDR3 length: 16 residues. The CDR3 coding sequence is TGTGCCAGCAGCTACCCATTGAGACTACGCACAGATACGCAGTATTTT. Translation gives CASSYPLRLRTDTQYF.

There are a few counts of this clone. The V gene is TRBV20-1, the J gene TRBJ1-4; D uncertain. Germline V lookup: CDR1 DFQATT, CDR2 SNEGSKA (reference sequence). The germline V and J ends were trimmed by 2 bases and 13 bases, with 8 bases remaining between them. The CDR3 has 10 residues. CDR3 amino acids: CSARWNLLFF. The CDR3 nucleotides read TGCAGTGCTAGATGGAACCTACTGTTTTTT.

The chain employs TRBV30 and TRBJ2-5; D gene ambiguous. The germline V gene has CDR1 GTSNPN and CDR2 SVGIG (reference sequence). The CDR3 sequence is 11 residues long. Trimming removed 5 bases at V and 3 bases at J, with 7 bases between. Written as DNA, the CDR3 is TGTGCCTGGTCTGACGAAGAGACCCAGTACTTC. Encoded protein: CAWSDEETQYF.

This sequence joins TRBV2 and TRBJ2-1, with D unclear. With 8 bases removed from V and 7 bases from J, the gap between germline ends came to 6 bases. The germline V gene encodes CDR1 SNHLY and CDR2 FYNNEI. The CDR3 totals 10 residues. CDR3 loop: CASGRNEQFF. In nucleotides, the CDR3 is TGTGCCAGCGGGCGGAATGAGCAGTTCTTC.

Here the CDR3 reads CASSREHSQETQYF. The CDR3 DNA is TGCGCCAGCAGCCGGGAGCATTCCCAAGAGACCCAGTACTTC. This sequence joins TRBV5-1 and TRBJ2-5, with D possibly matching TRBD2 (6 bases). The CDR3 length is 14 residues. Germline-derived CDR1 and CDR2 are SGHRS and YFSETQ. Trimming removed 4 bases at V and 1 base at J, with 11 bases between.

V and J are TRBV2 and TRBJ1-5; no clear D gene. CDR3 length: 18 amino acids. Trimming removed 8 bases at V and 2 bases at J, with 25 bases between. The germline CDR1 and CDR2 sequences are SNHLY and FYNNEI. The CDR3 sequence: CASPTKTFIKGRNQPQHF. CDR3 in DNA: TGTGCCAGCCCTACGAAGACTTTCATCAAGGGTCGCAATCAGCCCCAGCATTTT.

This chain connects TRBV18 to TRBJ2-7, with D uncertain. The CDR3 covers 15 residues. CDR1 is KGHSH, CDR2 LQKENI, per germline. Trimming took 1 base from V and 5 from J, leaving 15 bases between them. CDR3 bases: TGTGCCAGCTCACCACTCGGGTCTCCTGCCAACGAGCAGTACTTC. Translating gives CASSPLGSPANEQYF. The full variable domain, rest sourced from reference TRBV18 and TRBJ2-7, is NAGVMQNPRHLVRRRGQEARLRCSPMKGHSHVYWYRQLPEEGLKFMVYLQKENIIDESGMPKERFSAEFPKEGPSILRIQQVVRGDSAAYFCASSPLGSPANEQYFGPGTRLTVT.

J is TRBJ1-1 and V is TRBV15, with D possibly being TRBD1 (5 bases). CDR1 and CDR2 from the germline V gene are LNHNV and YYDKDF (reference sequence). V dropped 2 bases and J dropped 4 bases, with 17 bases sitting between them. CDR3 length equals 16 residues. The CDR3 DNA reads as TGTGCCACCAGCAGATGGGGGGGGGTTTGTGGCACTGAAGCTTTCTTT. Protein: CATSRWGGVCGTEAFF. Full variable domain (missing parts from reference TRBV15 and TRBJ1-1): DAMVIQNPRYQVTQFGKPVTLSCSQTLNHNVMYWYQQKSSQAPKLLFHYYDKDFNNEADTPDNFQSRRPNTSFCFLDIRSPGLGDTAMYLCATSRWGGVCGTEAFFGQGTRLTVV.

This clone was picked up one time. The chain combines TRBV30 with TRBJ2-3, with TRBD1 identical over 7 bases. The CDR3 totals 14 residues. Trimming removed 4 bases from V and 2 bases from J; junction bases left unmatched: 6. From germline, CDR1 is GTSNPN and CDR2 SVGIG (reference sequence). The CDR3 DNA reads as TGTGCCTGGAAGGTGGGACAGAACACAGATACGCAGTATTTT. Its protein is CAWKVGQNTDTQYF.

The chain couples TRBV6-5 to TRBJ1-5, with 9 bases lining up with TRBD1. Germline trimming cut 5 bases from V and 5 bases from J; bases unmatched to any gene: 7. The CDR3 contains 15 residues. CDR1 and CDR2 (germline): MNHEY, SVGAGI. The CDR3 sequence is CASSRYRTGDQPQHF. The CDR3 DNA reads as TGTGCCAGCAGTCGCTATCGGACAGGGGATCAGCCCCAGCATTTT.

The chain has TRBV5-1 and TRBJ2-2; TRBD2 matches 13 bases. The CDR3 runs 16 residues. V lost 3 bases to trimming and J lost 6 bases; unmatched junction nucleotides: 5. The germline V gene has CDR1 SGHRS and CDR2 YFSETQ. The CDR3 region is CASSSLAGGLSGELFF. The CDR3 bases are TGCGCCAGCAGCTCACTAGCGGGGGGGCTCTCCGGGGAGCTGTTTTTT.